Presented here are 26 T cell receptor beta chains from one specimen sequenced in a study of T cells in Graves' hyperthyroidism and ophthalmopathy (dated by TCRdb to the late 2010s). Library preparation was by multiplex PCR. Instrument used: Illumina HiSeq 2000. Amplification of TCR beta CDR3 regions was carried out from RNA transcripts. The TCR CDR3 was subjected to a first round of RT-PCR using the HTBI primer set and the Qiagen OneStep RT-PCR kit. In TCRdb, the public reads were trimmed at Q25 with fastp and aligned with MiXCR, with productive beta chains retained. Identical CDR3 protein sequences are pooled into one entry, listed with their most common genes and DNA. The sample table shows 450,000 to 700,000 distinct CDR3 sequences, and just over 45% are seen once. The leading ten clones occupy 19% of the sample. The sample was peripheral blood or thyroid tissue (not recorded which). The receptor set was obtained from an adult woman with Graves' disease, either hyperthyroidism or ophthalmopathy (not recorded which).

The V and J genes are TRBV5-1 and TRBJ1-1; D ambiguous. The CDR3 is 15 amino acids. Germline loops: CDR1 SGHRS, CDR2 YFSETQ. The germline V and J ends were trimmed by 0 bases and 2 bases, with 11 bases remaining between them. CDR3 in amino acids: CASSLALMGNTEAFF. The CDR3 bases are TGCGCCAGCAGCTTGGCCCTAATGGGAAACACTGAAGCTTTCTTT.

Comments on this clonotype: This may arise from a read error, as a much more abundant clone is one base away. The rearrangement links TRBV27 to TRBJ1-1, with unresolved D. Germline V gene data show CDR1 as MNHEY and CDR2 as SMNVEV (reference sequence). The length of the CDR3 is 11 residues. The V end was cut by 7 bases, the J end by 5 bases, with 8 bases between. The DNA for the CDR3 is TGTGCCAGCAAGATGGAAACTGAAGCTTTCTTT. Its protein product is CASKMETEAFF.

This chain uses TRBV5-2 with TRBJ1-4. TRBV5-2 is a listed pseudogene. The CDR3 extends over 11 amino acids. The CDR3 nucleotides read TGTGCCAGCAGCTTGACGGGAATACTGTTTTTT. This codes for CASSLTGILFF.

There are many counts of this clonotype. This sequence joins TRBV5-5 and TRBJ2-7; D perhaps matches TRBD2 (6 bases). The CDR3 runs 13 residues. Trimming took 3 bases from V and 7 from J, leaving 14 bases between them. CDR1 is SGHKS, CDR2 YYEKEE, per germline (reference sequence). CDR3 amino acids: CASSSPGVREQYF. The CDR3 DNA is TGTGCCAGCAGCTCGCCGGGGGTTCGAGAGCAGTACTTC.

This clonotype was seen at least ten times. The genes are TRBV20-1 and TRBJ2-5; D remains ambiguous. Germline V gives CDR1 DFQATT, CDR2 SNEGSKA (reference sequence). The CDR3 has 13 residues. Trimming shortened V by 0 bases and J by 5 bases, and 10 bases separated the two germline ends. CDR3 coding DNA: TGCAGTGCTAGAGAACTAAGGGTGGAGACCCAGTACTTC. Its translation is CSARELRVETQYF.

The chain is built from TRBV19 and TRBJ1-2, with D maybe TRBD1 (6 bases). The CDR3 totals 12 residues. CDR1 LNHDA and CDR2 SQIVND come from the germline V gene (reference sequence). Trimming cost V 7 bases and J 8 bases, with 14 bases left between them. DNA of the CDR3: TGTGCCAGTAAAGCCAGGGGACCCGGCTACACCTTC. Its protein product is CASKARGPGYTF.

The J gene is TRBJ2-5, the V gene TRBV9; 7 bases map to TRBD1. With 4 bases clipped from V and 5 bases from J, the junction kept 8 bases outside the gene matches. Germline CDR1 SGDLS, CDR2 YYNGEE. CDR3 length: 14 amino acids. CDR3 residues: CASSTELRGETQYF. In nucleotides, the CDR3 is TGTGCCAGCAGCACCGAACTCAGGGGGGAGACCCAGTACTTC.

The table lists this clonotype with many counts. The CDR3 reads CASSKGVVWFEGEQYF. The CDR3 coding sequence is TGTGCCAGCAGCAAAGGAGTGGTGTGGTTCGAGGGTGAGCAGTACTTC. The chain links TRBV11-2 to TRBJ2-7; tentative D call: TRBD2 (5 bases). The CDR3 contains 16 residues. Trimming removed 5 bases at V and 7 bases at J, with 24 bases between. CDR1 SGHAT and CDR2 FQNNGV come from the germline V gene.

This clonotype has at least ten counts. V and J are TRBV11-2 and TRBJ2-3; D not certain. This CDR3 region has 15 residues. Trimming cost V 4 bases and J 3 bases, with 14 bases left between them. The germline V gene has CDR1 SGHAT and CDR2 FQNNGV. The CDR3 DNA follows: TGTGCCAGCAGCTCAAGTAGGGTTGTAACAGATACGCAGTATTTT. It codes for CASSSSRVVTDTQYF.

Here the CDR3 DNA reads TGTGCCAGCAGTGAGATGACGGATCAGGAGGCCCAGTACTTC. Translating gives CASSEMTDQEAQYF. The chain couples TRBV6-5 to TRBJ2-5; perhaps TRBD2 as D (5 bases). This CDR3 contains 14 residues. V gave up 5 bases and J gave up 9 bases, with 19 bases separating them. The germline gives CDR1 MNHEY, CDR2 SVGAGI.

The chain employs TRBV29-1 and TRBJ1-2; TRBD1 matches at 9 bases. CDR1 is SQVTM and CDR2 is ANQGSEA in the germline V gene. The CDR3 has 15 amino acids. The V and J ends lost 7 bases and 6 bases, in that order; junction bases with no gene match: 15. The DNA for the CDR3 is TGCAGCGAACACCCGGAGACAGGGGGGCAGGATGGCTACACCTTC. Protein product: CSEHPETGGQDGYTF.

This clonotype was recorded many times. The chain joins TRBV9 to TRBJ2-5; 7 bases agree with TRBD2. CDR1 is SGDLS and CDR2 is YYNGEE in the germline V gene. CDR3 length: 18 amino acids. V lost 0 bases, J lost 5 bases, and 16 bases stayed unmatched. The CDR3 DNA reads as TGTGCCAGCAGCGTAGATCTCACGGGAGGCCCGGCGTTCGAGACCCAGTACTTC. Residues: CASSVDLTGGPAFETQYF.

As regards this clonotype: A much bigger clone sits one base away, suggesting this may be a read error. This chain connects TRBV28 to TRBJ2-5, with D possibly TRBD1 on 5 matching bases. The germline V gene encodes CDR1 MDHEN and CDR2 SYDVKM. There are 12 residues in the CDR3. The V and J ends lost 8 bases and 3 bases respectively, with 10 bases between them. The CDR3 spells CASLGLEETQYF. As DNA, the CDR3 is TGTGCCAGCTTGGGGCTGGAAGAGACCCAGTACTTC.

This clonotype was detected ten times or more. This chain joins TRBV6-6 and TRBJ2-5; 8 nucleotides align to TRBD1. Germline trimming cut 0 bases from V and 5 bases from J; bases unmatched to any gene: 2. This CDR3 has 14 amino acids. Germline V lookup: CDR1 MNHNY, CDR2 SVGAGI (reference sequence). The CDR3: CASSYSDRVETQYF. Written as DNA, the CDR3 is TGTGCCAGCAGTTACTCGGACAGGGTGGAGACCCAGTACTTC.

This clonotype came up many times. The CDR3 loop is CASSEGGDWVSDEQYF. The CDR3 nucleotides read TGTGCCAGCAGTGAGGGGGGCGATTGGGTTTCCGACGAGCAGTACTTC. V and J are TRBV6-1 and TRBJ2-7; D tentatively reads TRBD1 or TRBD2 (6 bases each). Germline CDR1 MNHNS, CDR2 SASEGT. V was trimmed by 3 bases and J by 5 bases, leaving 20 bases between them. The CDR3 covers 16 residues.

This CDR3 reads CASSYIGSAGEGYTF. As DNA, the CDR3 is TGTGCCAGCAGCTACATAGGTTCCGCAGGCGAGGGCTACACCTTC. The chain employs TRBV7-9 and TRBJ1-2; unclear D gene. V lost 4 bases and J 8 bases, leaving 20 bases between the germline ends. Germline CDR1 is SEHNR and CDR2 is FQNEAQ (reference sequence). The CDR3 has 15 amino acids.

The chain has TRBV10-3 and TRBJ2-5; D is possibly TRBD1 or TRBD2 (5 bases each). There are 14 residues in the CDR3. V was trimmed by 2 bases and J by 1 base, leaving 8 bases between them. CDR1 and CDR2 from the germline V gene are ENHRY and SYGVKD. The CDR3 protein is CAISEDGAQETQYF. CDR3 bases: TGTGCCATCAGTGAGGACGGGGCCCAAGAGACCCAGTACTTC.

In its sample, this clonotype was seen many times. The genes are TRBV18 and TRBJ1-5; D gene uncertain. The germline V gene has CDR1 KGHSH and CDR2 LQKENI. Trimming took off 0 bases at V and 7 bases at J, with 4 bases between the two ends. The CDR3 runs 12 residues. CDR3 sequence: CASSPPGQPQHF. Written as DNA, the CDR3 is TGTGCCAGCTCACCACCAGGCCAGCCCCAGCATTTT.

The chain recombines TRBV10-3 with TRBJ1-5; D is ambiguous. Germline V gene data show CDR1 as ENHRY and CDR2 as SYGVKD. Trimming shortened V by 6 bases and J by 5 bases, and 14 bases separated the two germline ends. CDR3 length: 14 residues. CDR3 nucleotides: TGTGCCATCAGCGAGAGTCTGAGGGATCAGCCCCAGCATTTT. Its translation: CAISESLRDQPQHF.

This clonotype was recorded many times. The chain combines TRBV20-1 with TRBJ1-2, with 11 positions matching TRBD1. The CDR3 consists of 16 residues. J lost 6 bases, V lost 5 bases, and 14 bases had no gene match. Germline CDR1 and CDR2: DFQATT and SNEGSKA (reference sequence). CDR3 region: CSARSTGTGGVNGYTF. DNA of the CDR3: TGCAGTGCTCGAAGTACCGGGACAGGGGGGGTAAATGGCTACACCTTC.

The chain employs TRBV20-1 and TRBJ2-2; unclear D gene. This CDR3 is 13 amino acids long. V shed 6 bases and J shed 0 bases, with 8 bases lying between them. Germline loops: CDR1 DFQATT, CDR2 SNEGSKA (reference sequence). This CDR3 reads CSAGPTNTGELFF. CDR3 in DNA: TGCAGTGCGGGTCCCACGAACACCGGGGAGCTGTTTTTT.

This clonotype occurred a few times. The chain links TRBV3-1 to TRBJ1-1, with a weak D call TRBD1 (5 bases). Germline CDR1 is LGHDT and CDR2 is YNNKEL (reference sequence). This CDR3 contains 16 residues. V was cut by 4 bases and J by 2 bases, with 17 bases left in between. The CDR3 spells CASSRLPGTANTEAFF. CDR3 bases: TGTGCCAGCAGCCGCCTACCTGGGACGGCAAACACTGAAGCTTTCTTT.

The genes are TRBV7-6 and TRBJ1-5; possible D gene TRBD1, 5 bases. Germline V gene sequence: CDR1 SGHVS, CDR2 FNYEAQ. CDR3 size: 17 residues. V gave up 4 bases and J gave up 5 bases, with 21 bases separating them. CDR3: CASSYDQIGKGDQPQHF. The CDR3 DNA reads TGTGCCAGCAGCTACGACCAGATAGGGAAAGGGGATCAGCCCCAGCATTTT.

As regards this clonotype: Germline is not matched at one junction end, which may reflect a read error. The chain uses TRBV7-9 and TRBJ1-5; the D is unclear. Germline CDR1 is SEHNR and CDR2 is FQNEAQ (reference sequence). The CDR3 extends over 13 amino acids. The CDR3 spells CSSSLEPNQPQHF. The CDR3 bases are TGTTCCAGCAGCTTGGAACCCAATCAGCCCCAGCATTTT.

This clonotype was found many times. Mismatch with germline at one junction end may stem from a read error. The genes are TRBV7-9 and TRBJ2-5; a possible D gene is TRBD1 (6 bases). The CDR3 runs to 13 residues. Germline V gives CDR1 SEHNR, CDR2 FQNEAQ (reference sequence). The CDR3 loop is CASSPDSQETQYF. The CDR3 nucleotides are TGCGCCAGCAGCCCGGACAGTCAAGAGACCCAGTACTTC.

Ten or more counts support this clonotype. This chain joins TRBV6-2 or TRBV6-3 and TRBJ1-5, with D possibly TRBD1 on 5 matching bases. Trimming cost V 6 bases and J 9 bases, with 9 bases left between them. The CDR3 is 11 amino acids. CDR1 is MNHEY, CDR2 SVGEGT, per germline. CDR3 coding DNA: TGTGCCAGCAGCTACCAGGGGCCCCAGCATTTT. This translates into CASSYQGPQHF.